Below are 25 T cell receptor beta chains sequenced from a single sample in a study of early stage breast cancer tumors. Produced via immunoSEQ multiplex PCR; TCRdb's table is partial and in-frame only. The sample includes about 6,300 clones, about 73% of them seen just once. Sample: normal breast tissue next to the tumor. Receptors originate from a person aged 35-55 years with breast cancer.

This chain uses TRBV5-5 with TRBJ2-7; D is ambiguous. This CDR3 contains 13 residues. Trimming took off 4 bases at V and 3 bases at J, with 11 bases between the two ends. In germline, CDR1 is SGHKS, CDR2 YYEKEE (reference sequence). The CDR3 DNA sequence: TGTGCCAGCAGCAAAGACGTCAACTACGAGCAGTACTTC. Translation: CASSKDVNYEQYF.

CDR3 nucleotides: TGTGCCAGCAGCCGACTTTCTAGCGGGTCGAGCACAGATACGCAGTATTTT. Its protein product is CASSRLSSGSSTDTQYF. The J gene is TRBJ2-3, the V gene TRBV7-6; 8 bases fit TRBD2. Germline trimming cut 5 bases from V and 0 bases from J; bases unmatched to any gene: 10. CDR1 SGHVS and CDR2 FNYEAQ come from the germline V gene. This CDR3 region has 17 residues.

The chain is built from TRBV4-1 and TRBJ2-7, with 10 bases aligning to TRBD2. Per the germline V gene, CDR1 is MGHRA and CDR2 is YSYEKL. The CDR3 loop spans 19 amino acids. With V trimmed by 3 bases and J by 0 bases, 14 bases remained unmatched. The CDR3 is CASSHPGLAKGSTSYEQYF. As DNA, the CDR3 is TGCGCCAGCAGCCACCCGGGACTAGCGAAAGGTTCAACCTCCTACGAGCAGTACTTC.

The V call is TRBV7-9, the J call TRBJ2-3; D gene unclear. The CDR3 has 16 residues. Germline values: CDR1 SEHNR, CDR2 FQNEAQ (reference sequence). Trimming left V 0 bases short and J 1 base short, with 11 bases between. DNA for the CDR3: TGTGCCAGCAGCTTAGCAGGCGAGGATGGCACAGATACGCAGTATTTT. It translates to CASSLAGEDGTDTQYF.

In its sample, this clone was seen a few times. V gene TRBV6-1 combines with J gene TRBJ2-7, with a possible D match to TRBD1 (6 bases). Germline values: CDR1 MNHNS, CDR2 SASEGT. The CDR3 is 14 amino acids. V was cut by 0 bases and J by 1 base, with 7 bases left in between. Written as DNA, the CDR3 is TGTGCCAGCAGTGAAGCGGACAGTTCCTACGAGCAGTACTTC. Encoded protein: CASSEADSSYEQYF.

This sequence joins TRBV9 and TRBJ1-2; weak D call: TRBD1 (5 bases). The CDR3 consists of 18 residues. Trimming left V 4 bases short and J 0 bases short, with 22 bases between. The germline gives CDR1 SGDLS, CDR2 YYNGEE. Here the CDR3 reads CASSPRWGEEPANYGYTF. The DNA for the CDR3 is TGTGCCAGCAGCCCCCGATGGGGGGAGGAGCCTGCTAACTATGGCTACACCTTC.

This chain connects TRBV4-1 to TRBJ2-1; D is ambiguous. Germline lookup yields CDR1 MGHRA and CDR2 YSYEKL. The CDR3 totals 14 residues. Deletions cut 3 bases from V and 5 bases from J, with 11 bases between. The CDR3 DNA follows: TGCGCCAGCAGCCATAATACCCAGAACAATGAGCAGTTCTTC. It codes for CASSHNTQNNEQFF.

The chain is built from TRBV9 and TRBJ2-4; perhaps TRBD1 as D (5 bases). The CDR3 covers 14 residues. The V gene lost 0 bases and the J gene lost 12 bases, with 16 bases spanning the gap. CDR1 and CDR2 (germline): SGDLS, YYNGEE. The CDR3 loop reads CASSVELQGTAQYF. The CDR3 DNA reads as TGTGCCAGCAGCGTAGAATTGCAGGGAACCGCTCAGTACTTC.

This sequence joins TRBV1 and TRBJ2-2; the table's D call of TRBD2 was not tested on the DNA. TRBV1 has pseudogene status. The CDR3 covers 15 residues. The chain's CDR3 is CTIAALEMNTGELFF. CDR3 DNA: TGCACCATAGCAGCCCTGGAGATGAACACCGGGGAGCTGTTTTTT.

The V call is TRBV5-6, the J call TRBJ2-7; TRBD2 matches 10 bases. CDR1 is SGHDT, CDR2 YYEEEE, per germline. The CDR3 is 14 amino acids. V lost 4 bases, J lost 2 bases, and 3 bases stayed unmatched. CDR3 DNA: TGTGCCAGCAGCCCCGGACTAGCGGCCTACGAGCAGTACTTC. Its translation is CASSPGLAAYEQYF.

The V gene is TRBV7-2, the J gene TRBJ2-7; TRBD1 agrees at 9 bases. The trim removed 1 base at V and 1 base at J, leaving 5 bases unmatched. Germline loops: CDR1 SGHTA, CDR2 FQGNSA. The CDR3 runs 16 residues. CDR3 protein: CASSLDGQGFSYEQYF. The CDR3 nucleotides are TGTGCCAGCAGCTTAGATGGACAGGGGTTTTCCTACGAGCAGTACTTC.

In DNA form, the CDR3 reads TGTGCCACCCAGGGTATAGCGGGAGAAGGGAACACCGGGGAGCTGTTTTTT. Protein: CATQGIAGEGNTGELFF. The chain carries TRBV2 and TRBJ2-2; 9 bases are a match to TRBD2. This CDR3 has 17 amino acids. The trim removed 10 bases at V and 1 base at J, leaving 13 bases unmatched. Germline assignment: CDR1 SNHLY and CDR2 FYNNEI.

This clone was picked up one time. CDR3 bases: TGTGCCTGGACTAGCGGGTGGCGGAGCGAGCAGTACTTC. It yields the protein CAWTSGWRSEQYF. The rearrangement joins TRBV30 to TRBJ2-7; 8 bases match TRBD2. The CDR3 spans 13 residues. Germline loops: CDR1 GTSNPN, CDR2 SVGIG (reference sequence). Trimming removed 4 bases from V and 6 bases from J; junction bases left unmatched: 8.

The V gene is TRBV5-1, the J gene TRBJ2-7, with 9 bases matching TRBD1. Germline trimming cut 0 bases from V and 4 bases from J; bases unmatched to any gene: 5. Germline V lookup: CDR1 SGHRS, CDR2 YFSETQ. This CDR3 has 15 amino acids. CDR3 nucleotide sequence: TGCGCCAGCAGCTTGGGGGGACAGGGCTTTTACGAGCAGTACTTC. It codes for CASSLGGQGFYEQYF.

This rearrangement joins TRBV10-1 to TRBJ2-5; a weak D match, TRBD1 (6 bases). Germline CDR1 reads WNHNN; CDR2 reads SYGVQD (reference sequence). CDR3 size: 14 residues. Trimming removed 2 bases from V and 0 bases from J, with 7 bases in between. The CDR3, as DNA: TGCGCCAGCAGTGAGACAGGGAACCAAGAGACCCAGTACTTC. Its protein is CASSETGNQETQYF.

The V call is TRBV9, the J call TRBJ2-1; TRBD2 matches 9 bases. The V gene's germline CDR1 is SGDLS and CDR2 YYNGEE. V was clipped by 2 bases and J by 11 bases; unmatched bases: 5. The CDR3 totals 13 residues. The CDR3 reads CASSVRPSGKQFF. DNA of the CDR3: TGTGCCAGCAGCGTTCGCCCTAGCGGGAAGCAGTTCTTC.

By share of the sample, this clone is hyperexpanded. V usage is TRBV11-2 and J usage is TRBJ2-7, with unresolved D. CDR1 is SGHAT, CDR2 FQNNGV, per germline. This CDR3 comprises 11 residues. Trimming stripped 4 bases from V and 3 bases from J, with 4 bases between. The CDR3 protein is CASSWGYEQYF. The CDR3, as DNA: TGTGCCAGCAGCTGGGGCTACGAGCAGTACTTC.

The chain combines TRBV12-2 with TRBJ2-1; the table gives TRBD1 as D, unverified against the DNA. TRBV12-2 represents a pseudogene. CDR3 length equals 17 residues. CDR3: CASRFPTRAGIGDEQFF. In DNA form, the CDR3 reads TGTGCAAGTCGCTTCCCCACCCGGGCCGGAATAGGGGATGAGCAGTTCTTC.

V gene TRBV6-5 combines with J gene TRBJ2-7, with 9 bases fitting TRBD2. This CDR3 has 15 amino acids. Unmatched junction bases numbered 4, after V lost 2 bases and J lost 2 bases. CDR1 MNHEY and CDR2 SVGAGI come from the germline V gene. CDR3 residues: CASSYTSGWTYEQYF. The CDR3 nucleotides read TGTGCCAGCAGTTACACTAGCGGGTGGACCTACGAGCAGTACTTC.

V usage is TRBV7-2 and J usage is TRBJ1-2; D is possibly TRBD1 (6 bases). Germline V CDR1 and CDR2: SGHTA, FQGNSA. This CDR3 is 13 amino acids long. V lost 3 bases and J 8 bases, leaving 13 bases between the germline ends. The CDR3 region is CASSFSPGDGYTF. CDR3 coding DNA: TGTGCCAGCAGCTTCTCGCCAGGGGACGGCTACACCTTC. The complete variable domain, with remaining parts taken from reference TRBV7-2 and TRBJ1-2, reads GAGVSQSPSNKVTEKGKDVELRCDPISGHTALYWYRQSLGQGLEFLIYFQGNSAPDKSGLPSDRFSAERTGGSVSTLTIQRTQQEDSAVYLCASSFSPGDGYTFGSGTRLTVV.

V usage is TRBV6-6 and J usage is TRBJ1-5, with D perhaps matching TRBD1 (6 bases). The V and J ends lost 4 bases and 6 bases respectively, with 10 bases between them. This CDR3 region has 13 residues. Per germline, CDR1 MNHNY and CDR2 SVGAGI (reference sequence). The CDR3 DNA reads TGTGCCAGCAGTTCACAGGGCTTTCAGCCCCAGCATTTT. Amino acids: CASSSQGFQPQHF.

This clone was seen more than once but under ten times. The CDR3 region has the DNA TGCAGCGTTACTGGCTACACCTTC. This gives the protein CSVTGYTF. This sequence joins TRBV29-1 and TRBJ1-2; D gene uncertain. Trimming removed 5 bases from V and 7 bases from J, with 2 bases in between. The V gene's germline CDR1 is SQVTM and CDR2 ANQGSEA. The CDR3 totals 8 residues.

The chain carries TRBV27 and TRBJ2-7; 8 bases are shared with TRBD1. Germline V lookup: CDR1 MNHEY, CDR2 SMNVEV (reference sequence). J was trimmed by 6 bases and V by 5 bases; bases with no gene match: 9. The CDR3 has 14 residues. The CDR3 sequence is CASSTRTGSREQYF. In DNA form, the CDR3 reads TGTGCCAGCAGTACAAGGACAGGGAGTCGCGAGCAGTACTTC.

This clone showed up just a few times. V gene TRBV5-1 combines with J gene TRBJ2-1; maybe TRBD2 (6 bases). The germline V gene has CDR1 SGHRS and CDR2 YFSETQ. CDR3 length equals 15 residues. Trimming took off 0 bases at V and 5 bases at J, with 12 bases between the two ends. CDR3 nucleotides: TGCGCCAGCAGCTTGGTGAGGGAGGCCAACAATGAGCAGTTCTTC. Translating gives CASSLVREANNEQFF. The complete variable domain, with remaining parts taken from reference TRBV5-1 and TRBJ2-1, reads KAGVTQTPRYLIKTRGQQVTLSCSPISGHRSVSWYQQTPGQGLQFLFEYFSETQRNKGNFPGRFSGRQFSNSRSEMNVSTLELGDSALYLCASSLVREANNEQFFGPGTRLTVL.

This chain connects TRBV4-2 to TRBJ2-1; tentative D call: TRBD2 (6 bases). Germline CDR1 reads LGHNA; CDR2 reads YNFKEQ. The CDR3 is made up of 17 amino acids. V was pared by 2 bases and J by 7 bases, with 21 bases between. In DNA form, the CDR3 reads TGTGCCAGCAGCCAACCACCAGAAGGAGGGTTAGTTAATGAGCAGTTCTTC. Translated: CASSQPPEGGLVNEQFF.